Included here is one TCR beta chain sequence, with context. The entry originates in a study of blood T cells in healthy people across ages. Through a sample-barcoded 5' primer and a J-beta primer mix, a second PCR was run for roughly 6 to 11 cycles. Each CDR3 protein gets one entry after TCRdb re-called the 5' RACE reads with MiXCR. The repertoire holds approximately 1.5 million distinct CDR3 sequences, around 35% seen once, with approximately 10% in the top ten. Unmatched junction bases numbered 6, after V lost 1 base and J lost 6 bases. This CDR3 comprises 15 residues. Per germline, CDR1 DFQATT and CDR2 SNEGSKA (reference sequence).

This chain links TRBV20-1 with TRBJ2-1; TRBD2 agrees at 10 bases. Sequences were obtained from blood. The TCR was taken from a woman aged 30 to 39 in good health. The CDR3 nucleotides read TGCAGTGCTAGAGCTAGCGGGGGAACTATCAATGAGCAGTTCTTC. Translation gives CSARASGGTINEQFF.